This T cell receptor (beta chain) was documented in a study of T cell repertoires in cytomegalovirus infection. Study at large: Public signatures in TCR beta pointed to CMV infection and matching HLA type. Study-wide results and limits: HLA-C-restricted CMV-specific TCR beta clonotypes prevailed in the ex vivo response.

As to this clonotype: Its antigen is unknown.

TCRdb reprocessed the reads with MiXCR, giving one entry per CDR3 protein. Counted here are over 150,000 distinct CDR3 sequences, 15% to 20% occurring once; the ten biggest clones make up approximately 25%. CDR1 is MDHEN, CDR2 SYDVKM, per germline. V dropped 2 bases and J dropped 2 bases, with 24 bases sitting between them. The CDR3 covers 20 residues. The clonotype was recovered from a human donor in good health (CMV status not recorded). Some clones in this sample may be carry-over from other donors' samples. The chain has TRBV28 and TRBJ1-4; D perhaps matches TRBD1 (5 bases). Specimen: CD8+ T cells from PBMCs. The CDR3 DNA reads as TGTGCCAGCAGTTTAGGGGGACGGTCCCAGGGCGTTGTTACTAATGAAAAACTGTTTTTT. Amino acid sequence: CASSLGGRSQGVVTNEKLFF.